Following are 27 T cell receptor beta chains from one sample sequenced in a study of breast tumors, draining lymph nodes, adjacent tissues. TCRdb recomputed calls from the multiplex PCR reads with MiXCR, one row per CDR3 protein. The top ten hold under 12% of the sample, which has some 47,000 distinct CDR3 sequences, under 55% seen once. The sample comprised breast tumor tissue. These receptors all stem from a female donor with breast cancer. Some clones in this sample may be carry-over from other donors' samples.

This chain connects TRBV5-1 to TRBJ2-1; 10 positions agree with TRBD1. This CDR3 has 15 amino acids. The V segment lost 0 bases and the J segment 5 bases; nucleotides outside the gene matches: 2. Germline values: CDR1 SGHRS, CDR2 YFSETQ. Written as DNA, the CDR3 is TGCGCCAGCAGCTTGGATGGGACAGGGGACAATGAGCAGTTCTTC. It yields the protein CASSLDGTGDNEQFF.

This clonotype was counted at least ten times. The chain joins TRBV20-1 to TRBJ2-3; D may be TRBD1 or TRBD2 (5 bases each). This CDR3 comprises 15 residues. CDR1 is DFQATT and CDR2 is SNEGSKA in the germline V gene (reference sequence). The V end was cut by 3 bases, the J end by 5 bases, with 18 bases between. The CDR3 bases are TGCAGTGCTAGTACAGGAAGCGGCCAGGGAGATACGCAGTATTTT. This translates into CSASTGSGQGDTQYF.

This clonotype has a count of ten or more. The CDR3 here is CASSLAGVNEQFF. CDR3 sequence (DNA): TGTGCCAGCAGTTTAGCGGGAGTAAATGAGCAGTTCTTC. The rearrangement uses TRBV12-3 or TRBV12-4 and TRBJ2-1; D perhaps matches TRBD2 (5 bases). The V end lost 0 bases, the J end lost 7 bases, and 7 bases lay between the germline ends. The CDR3 extends over 13 amino acids.

This clonotype was counted a few times. CDR3 in amino acids: CASSLIVAGGEQYF. CDR3 sequence (DNA): TGTGCCAGCAGTTTAATAGTAGCGGGAGGAGAGCAGTACTTC. The chain combines TRBV28 with TRBJ2-7; 10 bases match TRBD2. The germline CDR1 and CDR2 sequences are MDHEN and SYDVKM. V dropped 2 bases and J dropped 7; count of bases not matched to a gene: 5. The CDR3 consists of 14 residues. The variable domain in full, completed from reference TRBV28 and TRBJ2-7, reads DVKVTQSSRYLVKRTGEKVFLECVQDMDHENMFWYRQDPGLGLRLIYFSYDVKMKEKGDIPEGYSVSREKKERFSLILESASTNQTSMYLCASSLIVAGGEQYFGPGTRLTVT.

For this clonotype: The junction departs from germline at one end; a sequencing error may be responsible. This chain joins TRBV9 and TRBJ2-1; TRBD1 matches 7 bases. In germline, CDR1 is SGDLS, CDR2 YYNGEE. There are 13 residues in the CDR3. DNA for the CDR3: TGTGCCAGCAGCACGGGACAGTACAATGGACAGTTTTTT. It specifies CASSTGQYNGQFF.

To note about this clonotype: This may arise from a read error, as a much more abundant clone is one base away. The chain combines TRBV20-1 with TRBJ2-7; 8 bases map to TRBD2. The CDR3 length is 14 residues. In germline, CDR1 is DFQATT, CDR2 SNEGSKA (reference sequence). Written as DNA, the CDR3 is TGCAGTGCTACCGGCGGGAGGAGCGAATCCGAGCGGTACTTC. Protein product: CSATGGRSESERYF.

The rearrangement links TRBV7-9 to TRBJ2-3; 11 positions match TRBD2. V gave up 5 bases and J gave up 0 bases; unmatched junction bases: 7. Germline loops: CDR1 SEHNR, CDR2 FQNEAQ (reference sequence). This CDR3 region has 17 residues. This CDR3 is CASSAASGRISTDTQYF. For the CDR3, the DNA is TGTGCCAGCAGCGCAGCTAGCGGGAGGATTAGCACAGATACGCAGTATTTT. The complete variable domain, with remaining parts taken from reference TRBV7-9 and TRBJ2-3, reads DTGVSQNPRHKITKRGQNVTFRCDPISEHNRLYWYRQTLGQGPEFLTYFQNEAQLEKSRLLSDRFSAERPKGSFSTLEIQRTEQGDSAMYLCASSAASGRISTDTQYFGPGTRLTVL.

This chain links TRBV10-3 with TRBJ2-7; D might be TRBD1 or TRBD2, each matching 5 bases. The CDR3 sequence is 14 residues long. From germline, CDR1 is ENHRY and CDR2 SYGVKD. V was pared by 9 bases and J by 0 bases, with 15 bases between. The CDR3 here is CAISTRDGSYEQYF. In DNA form, the CDR3 reads TGTGCCATTTCGACCCGGGACGGCTCCTACGAGCAGTACTTC.

This clonotype was counted at least ten times. This chain joins TRBV5-5 and TRBJ2-2, with TRBD2 matching 12 bases. The CDR3 has 16 amino acids. The germline gives CDR1 SGHKS, CDR2 YYEKEE (reference sequence). The V gene end was trimmed by 5 bases and the J gene end by 3 bases; junction bases not matched to a gene: 5. Written as DNA, the CDR3 is TGTGCCAGCAGGCGTACTAGCGGGGGGCACACCGGGGAGCTGTTTTTT. The encoded protein is CASRRTSGGHTGELFF.

This clonotype was observed a few times. One base away lies a much larger clone, so this may be a sequencing read error. The CDR3 does not close with the conserved phenylalanine or tryptophan, likely indicating a read error. V gene TRBV4-1 combines with J gene TRBJ1-2, with D possibly TRBD1 on 5 matching bases. Trimming took off 3 bases at V and 2 bases at J, with 13 bases between the two ends. CDR3 length: 15 amino acids. Germline CDR1 and CDR2: MGHRA and YSYEKL. CDR3: CASSHTGIRNYGYTL. The CDR3 bases are TGCGCCAGCAGCCATACAGGAATCCGGAACTATGGCTACACCCTC.

This clonotype was counted ten times or more. Being one base from a much bigger clone, this may be a read error. The chain carries TRBV7-9 and TRBJ2-5, with a possible D match to TRBD2 (5 bases). Germline CDR1 is SEHNR and CDR2 is FQNEAQ (reference sequence). This CDR3 has 15 amino acids. The CDR3 loop is CASSLAGAFSETQHF. The CDR3 DNA is TGTGCCAGCAGCTTAGCGGGAGCTTTCTCGGAGACCCAGCACTTC.

A note on this clonotype: The junction does not match germline at one end; this may be a read error. V gene TRBV7-7 combines with J gene TRBJ1-5, with D unresolved. This CDR3 comprises 14 residues. The germline CDR1 and CDR2 sequences are SSHAT and FNYEAQ (reference sequence). CDR3 in DNA: TGTGCCAGCAACCATTATACCCGCAATCGGCCCCAGCATTTT. Translation gives CASNHYTRNRPQHF.

This clonotype was seen many times. V gene TRBV2 combines with J gene TRBJ2-7; TRBD2 matches 7 bases. Germline assignment: CDR1 SNHLY and CDR2 FYNNEI. This CDR3 contains 13 residues. V was clipped by 8 bases and J by 5 bases; unmatched bases: 9. In nucleotides, the CDR3 is TGTGCCAGCGGGGGGGAGGGTCCCCACGAGCAGTACTTC. Its translation is CASGGEGPHEQYF.

This clonotype was seen many times. The chain has TRBV3-1 and TRBJ2-2, with D unclear. Germline assignment: CDR1 LGHDT and CDR2 YNNKEL (reference sequence). The CDR3 loop spans 17 amino acids. Trimming cost V 4 bases and J 4 bases, with 19 bases left between them. The CDR3 DNA sequence: TGTGCCAGCAGCCGATACCCGGACCGACGAACCACCGGGGAGCTGTTTTTT. Encoded protein: CASSRYPDRRTTGELFF.

This clonotype was picked up many times. The rearrangement joins TRBV7-7 to TRBJ2-5; 8 bases are shared with TRBD2. Trimming cost V 5 bases and J 4 bases; bases outside gene matches: 3. From germline, CDR1 is SSHAT and CDR2 FNYEAQ (reference sequence). The CDR3 is 13 residues long. For the CDR3, the DNA is TGTGCCAGCAGCCGCGGGACTAGAGAGACCCAGTACTTC. Translated: CASSRGTRETQYF.

Many counts were recorded for this clonotype. The rearrangement links TRBV19 to TRBJ1-4, with a tentative D call TRBD1 (5 bases). The germline gives CDR1 LNHDA, CDR2 SQIVND (reference sequence). V shed 1 base and J shed 7 bases, with 13 bases lying between them. The CDR3 is 15 residues long. The CDR3: CASSIGARVTEKLFF. DNA for the CDR3: TGTGCCAGTAGTATAGGCGCCAGGGTGACTGAAAAACTGTTTTTT.

This clonotype was observed at least ten times. A much larger clonotype is one base distant, so this may be a read error. The chain is built from TRBV7-9 and TRBJ2-1; D gene unclear. Germline-derived CDR1 and CDR2 are SEHNR and FQNEAQ (reference sequence). This CDR3 region has 14 residues. V was pared by 5 bases and J by 3 bases, with 11 bases between. The CDR3 coding sequence is TGTGCCAGCAGCATGGGAAGCAGCTACAATGAGCAGTTCTTC. This codes for CASSMGSSYNEQFF.

The chain uses TRBV7-3 and TRBJ2-1; TRBD1 matches 9 bases. CDR1 is SGHTA, CDR2 FQGTGA, per germline. With 3 bases clipped from V and 7 bases from J, the junction kept 7 bases outside the gene matches. The CDR3 contains 15 residues. The CDR3 DNA sequence: TGTGCCAGCAGCTTGGGGGACAGGGAGTCAAATGAGCAGTTCTTC. Translation gives CASSLGDRESNEQFF.

The rearrangement links TRBV2 to TRBJ2-1; D gene unclear. The CDR3 contains 12 residues. V was cut by 6 bases and J by 3 bases, with 6 bases left in between. CDR1 is SNHLY and CDR2 is FYNNEI in the germline V gene. In DNA form, the CDR3 reads TGTGCCAGCAGAGATGGCTACAATGAGCAGTTCTTC. This translates into CASRDGYNEQFF. Complete variable domain (other parts from reference TRBV2 and TRBJ2-1): EPEVTQTPSHQVTQMGQEVILRCVPISNHLYFYWYRQILGQKVEFLVSFYNNEISEKSEIFDDQFSVERPDGSNFTLKIRSTKLEDSAMYFCASRDGYNEQFFGPGTRLTVL.

This clonotype was counted ten times or more. This chain uses TRBV7-2 with TRBJ2-5; TRBD2 aligns across 12 bases. The V and J ends lost 4 bases and 9 bases, in that order; junction bases with no gene match: 15. The CDR3 loop spans 17 amino acids. CDR1 and CDR2 from the germline V gene are SGHTA and FQGNSA. The CDR3 here is CASSSRRLAGVGEPQYF. As DNA, the CDR3 is TGTGCCAGCAGCTCCAGGCGACTAGCGGGAGTGGGGGAGCCCCAGTACTTC.

This clonotype has a count of ten or more. This rearrangement joins TRBV19 to TRBJ2-2; 8 bases line up with TRBD1. This CDR3 region has 14 residues. The trim removed 3 bases at V and 5 bases at J, leaving 2 bases unmatched. CDR1 and CDR2 (germline): LNHDA, SQIVND (reference sequence). The CDR3 region has the DNA TGTGCCAGTAGTATGCGACAGGGGACCGGGGAGCTGTTTTTT. This translates into CASSMRQGTGELFF.

V gene TRBV11-3 combines with J gene TRBJ1-5, with 9 bases aligning to TRBD1. This CDR3 is 16 amino acids long. Germline CDR1 and CDR2: SGHNT and YENEEA. V lost 5 bases and J lost 7; bases outside the gene matches: 12. CDR3 residues: CASSLPYGTGSQPQHF. CDR3 DNA: TGTGCCAGCAGCCTACCTTACGGGACAGGGTCCCAGCCCCAGCATTTT.

This clonotype was seen a handful of times. The rearrangement uses TRBV29-1 and TRBJ2-6; unclear D gene. The CDR3 extends over 12 amino acids. Germline values: CDR1 SQVTM, CDR2 ANQGSEA. Trimming stripped 6 bases from V and 2 bases from J, with 5 bases between. The CDR3 coding sequence is TGCAGCGTCCGGACTGGGGCCAACGTCCTGACTTTC. Encoded protein: CSVRTGANVLTF.

The table lists this clonotype with a few counts. The V and J genes are TRBV19 and TRBJ1-1; D call uncertain. The CDR3 consists of 13 residues. Trimming removed 0 bases at V and 1 base at J, with 3 bases between. CDR1 and CDR2 from the germline V gene are LNHDA and SQIVND (reference sequence). As DNA, the CDR3 is TGTGCCAGTAGTATAGAACAGAACACTGAAGCTTTCTTT. It translates to CASSIEQNTEAFF.

Turning to this clonotype: The final CDR3 position lacks the conserved phenylalanine or tryptophan, pointing to a likely read error. It is unclear where the CDR3 begins or ends on the DNA, so no DNA is shown, and the CDR3 is as TCRdb lists it. The chain joins TRBV12-3 or TRBV12-4 to TRBJ2-5; the table assigns TRBD1, which was not confirmed against the DNA. The CDR3 totals 13 residues, both ends included. The CDR3 sequence: CASRGGGRETRYS.

The sample holds many counts of this clonotype. The CDR3 DNA follows: TGTGCCAGCAGCTTAGGCACAGGGGGAAATTTTTTAGATGGTCAGCCCCAGCATTTT. Translation: CASSLGTGGNFLDGQPQHF. The V call is TRBV7-9, the J call TRBJ1-5; TRBD1 agrees at 8 bases. V was pared by 1 base and J by 6 bases, with 17 bases of the junction left unmatched. The CDR3 consists of 19 residues. CDR1 and CDR2 from the germline V gene are SEHNR and FQNEAQ (reference sequence). Variable domain in full (rest from reference TRBV7-9 and TRBJ1-5): DTGVSQNPRHKITKRGQNVTFRCDPISEHNRLYWYRQTLGQGPEFLTYFQNEAQLEKSRLLSDRFSAERPKGSFSTLEIQRTEQGDSAMYLCASSLGTGGNFLDGQPQHFGDGTRLSIL.

The V call is TRBV20-1, the J call TRBJ2-3, with 7 bases aligning to TRBD2. Germline CDR1 is DFQATT and CDR2 is SNEGSKA (reference sequence). With V trimmed by 1 base and J by 7 bases, 20 bases remained unmatched. The CDR3 is made up of 18 amino acids. The CDR3 nucleotides are TGCAGTGCTAGAGGCTACCTCGGTGACGCGGGAGAGGGAAATACGCAGTATTTT. Its protein is CSARGYLGDAGEGNTQYF.